Here is one T cell receptor beta chain with its context. Its antigen remains unknown. Some clones are missing from TCRdb's copy, which holds only in-frame ones; the method was immunoSEQ multiplex PCR. The sample consists of about 12,000 clones, over 75% of them appearing once. Per the germline V gene, CDR1 is MNHEY and CDR2 is SMNVEV (reference sequence). The CDR3 loop spans 13 amino acids. J lost 4 bases, V lost 8 bases, and 4 bases had no gene match. This entry belongs to a study of OX40 agonist ivuxolimab in advanced cancers. Study information: Prior anti-PD-1, anti-PD-L1 or anti-CTLA-4 therapy did not bar entry, and 30% to 40% had some.

Notes on the study in general: Doses of 0.1 to 3.0 mg/kg were accompanied by clonal expansion of CD4+ and CD8+ blood T cells by week 6.

This clonotype was sampled from an adult with an advanced solid tumor such as melanoma, head and neck, liver or kidney cancer. Specimen: CD4+ or CD8+ T cells sorted from blood, collected in a trial of the OX40 agonist ivuxolimab. The chain combines TRBV27 with TRBJ2-4, with 8 nucleotides matching TRBD2. Written as DNA, the CDR3 is TGTGCCAGCCGGGGGGGGGAGAAAAACATTCAGTACTTC. This translates into CASRGGEKNIQYF.